What follows are 8 T cell receptor beta chains derived from one specimen sequenced in a study of Ad26.COV2.S vaccination and SARS-CoV-2 variants. Treatment reported: 15 to 20 received Ad26.COV2.S at low or high dose, single or two shots; 5 received placebo; per-sample allocation not given. Sampling was performed 63 days after the first vaccine or placebo injection. The table came from immunoSEQ multiplex PCR; TCRdb's copy has only in-frame clones and leaves some out. The sample has about 350,000 clones; roughly 91% are singletons. Specimen: peripheral blood, collected in a trial of Ad26.COV2.S vaccine versus placebo. Receptors originate from a person between 18 and 65 years old who received the Ad26.COV2.S COVID-19 vaccine or a placebo.

This clone was detected only once. This sequence joins TRBV7-2 and TRBJ1-2; perhaps TRBD1 as D (6 bases). Germline-derived CDR1 and CDR2 are SGHTA and FQGNSA. Deletions cut 0 bases from V and 5 bases from J, with 10 bases between. This CDR3 is 14 amino acids long. CDR3 DNA: TGTGCCAGCAGCTTAGCAGGGGGTGAATATGGCTACACCTTC. It is translated as CASSLAGGEYGYTF.

The chain uses TRBV7-6 and TRBJ1-3, with D perhaps TRBD1 (6 bases). Germline V gene sequence: CDR1 SGHVS, CDR2 FNYEAQ. The CDR3 length is 15 residues. With 1 base removed from V and 1 base from J, the gap between germline ends came to 8 bases. The CDR3 region has the DNA TGTGCCAGCAGCTTAGACAGGGAATCTGGAAACACCATATATTTT. Amino acids: CASSLDRESGNTIYF.

The V and J genes are TRBV3-1 (or the pseudogene TRBV3-2) and TRBJ2-2; the match to TRBD2 covers 14 bases. V lost 4 bases and J lost 2; bases outside the gene matches: 3. The CDR3 consists of 17 residues. Germline V CDR1 and CDR2: LGHDT, YNNKEL (reference sequence). The CDR3 is CASSPGLAGGNTGELFF. The CDR3 DNA sequence: TGTGCCAGCAGCCCAGGACTAGCGGGGGGTAACACCGGGGAGCTGTTTTTT.

The chain employs TRBV9 and TRBJ1-3; the match to TRBD1 covers 7 bases. Germline lookup yields CDR1 SGDLS and CDR2 YYNGEE. J was trimmed by 1 base and V by 1 base; bases with no gene match: 8. The CDR3 has 17 residues. The CDR3 region is CASSVRDREASGNTIYF. Written as DNA, the CDR3 is TGTGCCAGCAGCGTAAGAGACAGGGAGGCTTCTGGAAACACCATATATTTT.

The J gene is TRBJ2-2, the V gene TRBV19; 8 bases agree with TRBD1. The CDR3 consists of 16 residues. Germline V gene lookup returns CDR1 LNHDA and CDR2 SQIVND (reference sequence). The trim removed 4 bases at V and 4 bases at J, leaving 8 bases unmatched. Written as DNA, the CDR3 is TGTGCCAGTAGTACCCCTCGGACAGGGAGCACCGGGGAGCTGTTTTTT. Its translation: CASSTPRTGSTGELFF.

This clone was seen just once. The V call is TRBV11-2, the J call TRBJ2-2; D perhaps matches TRBD2 (5 bases). Germline assignment: CDR1 SGHAT and CDR2 FQNNGV. This CDR3 is 14 amino acids long. V was cut by 4 bases and J by 4 bases, with 10 bases left in between. The DNA for the CDR3 is TGTGCCAGCAGCTCAGTCCGGGGCACCGGGGAGCTGTTTTTT. It yields the protein CASSSVRGTGELFF.

The chain uses TRBV30 and TRBJ2-4; D might be TRBD1 (6 bases). Germline V lookup: CDR1 GTSNPN, CDR2 SVGIG (reference sequence). The CDR3 contains 13 residues. The germline V and J ends were trimmed by 4 bases and 2 bases, with 9 bases remaining between them. CDR3 protein: CAWNRATKNIQYF. CDR3 DNA sequence: TGTGCCTGGAACAGGGCAACCAAAAACATTCAGTACTTC.

The chain carries TRBV3-1 (or the pseudogene TRBV3-2) and TRBJ1-1; D remains ambiguous. Germline loops: CDR1 LGHDT, CDR2 YNNKEL (reference sequence). This CDR3 has 15 residues. With 2 bases removed from V and 1 base from J, the gap between germline ends came to 11 bases. The CDR3 protein is CASSQRGGENTEAFF. CDR3 coding DNA: TGTGCCAGCAGCCAACGGGGAGGAGAGAACACTGAAGCTTTCTTT.